The clone carrying this TCR beta chain was seen a handful of times. These data come from a study of T-cell reconstitution after alpha-beta-depleted transplantation in children. Per germline, CDR1 MNHEY and CDR2 SMNVEV (reference sequence). This CDR3 is 16 amino acids long. Losses at the gene ends were 3 bases for V and 2 bases for J; bases not matched to a gene: 6. Molecular barcoding with unique molecular identifiers was used for the TCRbeta library. Using its own MiXCR run on the PCR reads, TCRdb lists one record per CDR3 protein. Of about 270,000 distinct CDR3 sequences listed, about a tenth are singletons.

Sequencing used PBMCs from the stem cell graft donor, obtained from the stem cell graft. The TCR originated in a human donor who donated a stem cell graft to a child with SCID. The rearrangement joins TRBV27 to TRBJ2-3; 9 positions match TRBD2. The CDR3: CASSFGASGATDTQYF. The CDR3, as DNA: TGTGCCAGCAGTTTTGGTGCTAGCGGGGCCACAGATACGCAGTATTTT.